These T cell receptor beta chains were read from a single sample in a study of OX40 agonist ivuxolimab in advanced cancers. The repertoire was sequenced with immunoSEQ multiplex PCR; TCRdb's copy has only in-frame clones and lacks some. This table has roughly 120,000 clones, roughly 89% appearing once. The specimen comprised CD4+ or CD8+ T cells sorted from blood, sampled in a trial of the OX40 agonist ivuxolimab. Every receptor here comes from an adult with an advanced solid tumor such as melanoma, head and neck, liver or kidney cancer. The CDR3 runs from the conserved cysteine through the conserved F or W. D genes are given only for firm matches. Clone size, where shown, is once, few, many, or a class for clones that have expanded.

D,size,V,J,CDR3,DNA
-,-,TRBV6-6,TRBJ1-1,CASSYDGQNTEAFF,TGTGCCAGCAGTTACGACGGGCAGAACACTGAAGCTTTCTTT
-,once,TRBV7-9,TRBJ1-6,CASSLQGSPLHF,TGTGCCAGCAGCTTACAGGGTTCACCCCTCCACTTT
-,-,TRBV18,TRBJ1-1,CASSPPNGPTEAFF,TGTGCCAGCTCACCACCCAATGGGCCCACGGAAGCTTTCTTT
TRBD2,-,TRBV29-1,TRBJ2-7,CSAGLAGKGEQYF,TGCAGCGCGGGACTAGCGGGAAAGGGCGAGCAGTACTTC
-,-,TRBV6-6,TRBJ1-2,CASSDRPGYTF,TGTGCCAGTTCAGACCGGCCTGGCTACACCTTC
TRBD2,-,TRBV4-1,TRBJ2-7,CASSQVPSGSYEQYF,TGCGCCAGCAGCCAAGTCCCTAGCGGGAGCTACGAGCAGTACTTC
-,-,TRBV27,TRBJ1-2,CASSGTERYGYTF,TGTGCCAGCAGTGGTACAGAGCGCTATGGCTACACCTTC
TRBD1,-,TRBV2,TRBJ1-5,CASSARQGNQPQHF,TGTGCCAGCAGTGCAAGACAGGGGAATCAGCCCCAGCATTTT
-,-,TRBV4-1,TRBJ1-1,CASSQDSTRSAEAFF,TGCGCCAGCAGCCAAGATTCGACGCGTAGCGCTGAAGCTTTCTTT
TRBD1,-,TRBV5-4,TRBJ2-7,CASSDSGQGFYEQYF,TGTGCCAGCAGCGACTCGGGACAGGGATTTTACGAGCAGTACTTC
TRBD1,-,TRBV4-1,TRBJ1-4,CASSQDPPGTATNEKLFF,TGCGCCAGCAGCCAAGATCCCCCAGGGACAGCAACTAATGAAAAACTGTTTTTT
-,-,TRBV4-2,TRBJ1-4,CASSQDEGRKLFF,TGTGCCAGCAGCCAAGATGAGGGGCGAAAACTGTTTTTT
TRBD1,-,TRBV10-3,TRBJ2-7,CAISESGGQGPLYEQYF,TGTGCCATCAGTGAGTCTGGGGGACAGGGACCTCTTTACGAGCAGTACTTC
TRBD2,-,TRBV9,TRBJ2-2,CASSSGLAGFSGELFF,TGTGCCAGCAGCTCGGGACTAGCGGGGTTTAGCGGGGAGCTGTTTTTT
-,-,TRBV4-3,TRBJ1-5,CASSQDFNQPQHF,TGCGCCAGCAGCCAAGATTTCAATCAGCCCCAGCATTTT
-,-,TRBV6-4,TRBJ2-4,CASSEKGLAKNIQYF,TGTGCCAGCAGTGAGAAGGGTCTAGCCAAAAACATTCAGTACTTC
-,-,TRBV5-8,TRBJ1-4,CASSFPGAREKLFF,TGTGCCAGCAGCTTCCCGGGGGCTCGAGAAAAACTGTTTTTT
-,once,TRBV27,TRBJ1-5,CASSLSSRDGQPQHF,TGTGCCAGCAGTTTATCGTCCCGGGATGGACAGCCCCAGCATTTT
TRBD1,-,TRBV7-2,TRBJ2-1,CASSPRQGAYNEQFF,TGTGCCAGCAGCCCACGACAGGGGGCCTACAATGAGCAGTTCTTC
-,-,TRBV4-1,TRBJ2-7,CASSHTGSTYEQYF,TGCGCCAGCAGCCATACCGGATCCACCTACGAGCAGTACTTC
TRBD2,-,TRBV4-1,TRBJ2-1,CASSQELAGESQFF,TGCGCCAGCAGCCAAGAACTAGCGGGAGAATCGCAGTTCTTC
-,once,TRBV19,TRBJ2-5,CASSIKGLETQYF,TGTGCCAGTAGTATCAAAGGGTTAGAGACCCAGTACTTC
-,-,TRBV27,TRBJ1-6,CASSSGLSNSPLHF,TGTGCCAGCAGTTCGGGTCTCAGTAATTCACCCCTCCACTTT
-,-,TRBV28,TRBJ1-3,CASSSGMAGNTIYF,TGTGCCAGCAGTTCCGGGATGGCTGGAAACACCATATATTTT
-,-,TRBV29-1,TRBJ1-1,CSVETTIEAFF,TGCAGCGTTGAGACTACTATTGAAGCTTTCTTT
-,few,TRBV6-6,TRBJ1-1,CASSYVGANTEAFF,TGTGCCAGCAGTTACGTGGGGGCGAACACTGAAGCTTTCTTT